This T cell receptor (beta chain) was recovered during a study of T cells after yellow fever vaccination. Study-wide background: Fractions with few cells were prepared using SMART-Seq v4 Ultra Low Input. General observations from the study: The secondary T-cell response peaked on day 5, not day 15, but was weaker. FACS-sorted repertoires might harbor abundant contaminating clonotypes from the bulk population.

Making TCR cDNA involved 5'RACE template switching, which added UMIs and a universal primer site. TCRdb processed the 5' RACE reads anew with MiXCR; each CDR3 protein has one entry. The top ten clones hold about 40% of a sample with about 160,000 distinct CDR3 sequences, approximately 10% of them seen once. This clonotype occurred a few times. Antigen: not known. Germline values: CDR1 SEHNR, CDR2 FQNEAQ (reference sequence). The CDR3 sequence is 15 residues long. V shed 6 bases, J shed 8 bases, and the junction held 9 bases outside the gene matches. This receptor was taken from a man younger than 30 who received the YFV17D yellow fever vaccine. Specimen: CD8+ T cells sorted from PBMCs, collected 45 days after the yellow fever booster vaccination. The gene calls are TRBV7-9 and TRBJ1-4; 10 bases are a match to TRBD1. CDR3 sequence: CASSKIGTGEEKLFF. DNA for the CDR3: TGTGCCAGCAGTAAGATCGGGACAGGGGAAGAAAAACTGTTTTTT. Full variable domain (rest looked up from reference TRBV7-9 and TRBJ1-4): DTGVSQNPRHKITKRGQNVTFRCDPISEHNRLYWYRQTLGQGPEFLTYFQNEAQLEKSRLLSDRFSAERPKGSFSTLEIQRTEQGDSAMYLCASSKIGTGEEKLFFGSGTQLSVL.